The 27 T cell receptor beta chains below were found in one sample sequenced in a study of blood T cell repertoires in COVID-19. The data were produced by immunoSEQ multiplex PCR, yet TCRdb's version contains in-frame clones alone and is incomplete. The data hold 250,000 to 350,000 clones, with about nine tenths observed a single time. Sequencing was carried out using peripheral blood. These receptors were collected from a woman aged 50 to 60 who had recovered from COVID-19.

In this sample, this clone turned up once. The V and J genes are TRBV4-2 and TRBJ1-1; 7 bases align to TRBD1. The CDR3 loop spans 15 amino acids. Germline V gives CDR1 LGHNA, CDR2 YNFKEQ. The V gene end was trimmed by 2 bases and the J gene end by 4 bases; junction bases not matched to a gene: 7. CDR3 in amino acids: CASSQLTGTSTEAFF. CDR3 DNA: TGTGCCAGCAGCCAATTGACAGGGACGAGCACTGAAGCTTTCTTT.

The rearrangement links TRBV2 to TRBJ1-4, with a weak D call TRBD1 (6 bases). The CDR3 consists of 16 residues. V lost 5 bases, J lost 4 bases, and 17 bases lay in between. Germline CDR1 is SNHLY and CDR2 is FYNNEI. As DNA, the CDR3 is TGTGCCAGCAGTTCCCACAGGGACATGATTAATGAAAAACTGTTTTTT. It is translated as CASSSHRDMINEKLFF.

The chain joins TRBV3-1 (or the pseudogene TRBV3-2) to TRBJ2-3; 10 nucleotides align to TRBD2. Looked up from germline, CDR1 is LGHDT and CDR2 is YNNKEL (reference sequence). V was clipped by 4 bases and J by 0 bases; unmatched bases: 7. There are 17 residues in the CDR3. The CDR3 nucleotides are TGTGCCAGCAGCCCTAGCGGGGGACCCCACAGCACAGATACGCAGTATTTT. Translated, it gives CASSPSGGPHSTDTQYF.

This chain links TRBV7-9 with TRBJ2-7; 14 bases are a match to TRBD2. The better agreement between TRBJ2-5 and the DNA end casts doubt on the J call. The CDR3 has 16 residues. Germline V lookup: CDR1 SEHNR, CDR2 FQNEAQ (reference sequence). CDR3 coding DNA: TGTGCCAGCAGCTTAGGACTAGCGGGGGGGCCAGAGACCCAGTACTTC. Translation: CASSLGLAGGPETQYF.

CDR3 in amino acids: CASRSGSTGELFF. In nucleotides, the CDR3 is TGCGCCAGCAGATCGGGGAGCACCGGGGAGCTGTTTTTT. This rearrangement joins TRBV5-1 to TRBJ2-2; tentative D call: TRBD2 (5 bases). The CDR3 has 13 amino acids. Germline CDR1 and CDR2: SGHRS and YFSETQ. V was pared by 5 bases and J by 4 bases, with 9 bases between.

The rearrangement uses TRBV2 and TRBJ1-1; D gene uncertain. The CDR3 covers 15 residues. The germline V gene encodes CDR1 SNHLY and CDR2 FYNNEI. V was shortened by 3 bases and J by 1 base, with 12 bases between the two germline ends. The CDR3 DNA reads as TGTGCCAGCAGTGACTTTTACAGCTCGAACACTGAAGCTTTCTTT. Amino acids: CASSDFYSSNTEAFF. The complete variable domain, with remaining parts taken from reference TRBV2 and TRBJ1-1, reads EPEVTQTPSHQVTQMGQEVILRCVPISNHLYFYWYRQILGQKVEFLVSFYNNEISEKSEIFDDQFSVERPDGSNFTLKIRSTKLEDSAMYFCASSDFYSSNTEAFFGQGTRLTVV.

V and J are TRBV6-5 and TRBJ1-2; D gene ambiguous. CDR1 is MNHEY and CDR2 is SVGAGI in the germline V gene. The ends were cut back, 6 bases at V and 1 base at J, with 15 bases in the middle. CDR3 length: 15 amino acids. CDR3 DNA sequence: TGTGCCAGCAGCCCGGCGCGAGGATTTAACTATGGCTACACCTTC. Amino acid sequence: CASSPARGFNYGYTF.

The chain couples TRBV28 to TRBJ1-1, with 7 bases matching TRBD1. The CDR3 has 18 amino acids. Trimming took 6 bases from V and 1 from J; bases not matched to a gene: 17. Germline values: CDR1 MDHEN, CDR2 SYDVKM. The CDR3 DNA is TGTGCCAGCAGCCCAATCGGGAGGGGGCGCGAGGGGAACACTGAAGCTTTCTTT. This sequence encodes CASSPIGRGREGNTEAFF.

This clone was detected only once. J is TRBJ2-3 and V is TRBV9, with 7 bases aligning to TRBD2. The CDR3 contains 16 residues. Per the germline V gene, CDR1 is SGDLS and CDR2 is YYNGEE. Germline trimming cut 4 bases from V and 1 base from J; bases unmatched to any gene: 9. CDR3 sequence (DNA): TGTGCCAGCAGCCCCCACGGACTAGTCGGCACAGATACGCAGTATTTT. Protein sequence: CASSPHGLVGTDTQYF.

This chain links TRBV27 with TRBJ2-7; D not certain. Per germline, CDR1 MNHEY and CDR2 SMNVEV (reference sequence). V was trimmed by 5 bases and J by 1 base, leaving 12 bases between them. The CDR3 has 14 residues. This CDR3 reads CASSILPGSYEQYF. The CDR3 DNA follows: TGTGCCAGCAGTATACTCCCTGGTTCCTACGAGCAGTACTTC.

V is TRBV27 and J is TRBJ1-2; a possible D gene is TRBD1 (5 bases). V was trimmed by 3 bases and J by 4 bases, leaving 12 bases between them. Germline assignment: CDR1 MNHEY and CDR2 SMNVEV (reference sequence). This CDR3 is 14 amino acids long. In DNA form, the CDR3 reads TGTGCCAGCAGTTTTCGGGGGGGAGGCTATGGCTACACCTTC. Protein product: CASSFRGGGYGYTF.

CDR3 in DNA: TGCGCCAGCAGCCAAGATCTCAGGTTAACGGGGCAGCCCCAGCATTTT. It codes for CASSQDLRLTGQPQHF. This chain links TRBV4-3 with TRBJ1-5; D call uncertain. Trimming stripped 0 bases from V and 7 bases from J, with 16 bases between. The CDR3 has 16 residues. Germline loops: CDR1 LGHNA, CDR2 YSLEER.

J is TRBJ2-3 and V is TRBV19; D not resolved. V was clipped by 1 base and J by 4 bases, with 15 bases between them. Germline V gene data show CDR1 as LNHDA and CDR2 as SQIVND (reference sequence). The CDR3 covers 16 residues. The CDR3 sequence is CASSIVAPMGADTQYF. The CDR3 DNA reads TGTGCCAGTAGTATAGTGGCCCCAATGGGCGCAGATACGCAGTATTTT.

The count of this clone is one. The chain carries TRBV30 and TRBJ2-1, with 7 bases that match TRBD2. Germline V CDR1 and CDR2: GTSNPN, SVGIG (reference sequence). After removal of 1 base from V and 4 bases from J, the junction contained 4 bases not matched to a gene. CDR3 length equals 14 residues. This CDR3 reads CAWSASGNYNEQFF. As DNA, the CDR3 is TGTGCCTGGAGTGCCAGCGGGAATTACAATGAGCAGTTCTTC.

This clone was seen only once. This chain uses TRBV4-3 with TRBJ2-1, with 8 bases fitting TRBD2. Germline CDR1 reads LGHNA; CDR2 reads YSLEER. After removal of 1 base from V and 5 bases from J, the junction contained 4 bases not matched to a gene. The CDR3 contains 15 residues. The chain's CDR3 is CASSQAGGDNNEQFF. The DNA of the CDR3 is TGCGCCAGCAGCCAAGCGGGAGGGGATAACAATGAGCAGTTCTTC.

The rearrangement joins TRBV7-2 to TRBJ2-7, with 8 bases fitting TRBD1. With V trimmed by 3 bases and J by 5 bases, 9 bases remained unmatched. The CDR3 length is 15 residues. The germline CDR1 and CDR2 sequences are SGHTA and FQGNSA. CDR3 residues: CASSLYRGYKNEQYF. The DNA for the CDR3 is TGTGCCAGCAGCTTGTACAGGGGGTACAAAAACGAGCAGTACTTC.

The V call is TRBV2, the J call TRBJ1-6; D uncertain. This CDR3 is built from 14 residues. Germline lookup yields CDR1 SNHLY and CDR2 FYNNEI. Trimming took off 10 bases at V and 9 bases at J, with 19 bases between the two ends. CDR3 coding DNA: TGTGCCACCTCGGGAACGCCCGGCGGTTCACCCCTCCACTTT. Translated: CATSGTPGGSPLHF.

This clone was observed a single time. The chain has TRBV3-1 (or the pseudogene TRBV3-2) and TRBJ2-3, with D possibly being TRBD1 (5 bases). Germline V gene data show CDR1 as LGHDT and CDR2 as YNNKEL (reference sequence). V was trimmed by 1 base and J by 5 bases, leaving 16 bases between them. This CDR3 is 16 amino acids long. CDR3 in DNA: TGTGCCAGCAGCCAAGGGGGCGGTAAATGGGGAGATACGCAGTATTTT. It encodes CASSQGGGKWGDTQYF.

The chain recombines TRBV6-5 with TRBJ1-2, with 11 bases matching TRBD1. Germline V gene data show CDR1 as MNHEY and CDR2 as SVGAGI. This CDR3 is built from 14 residues. V shed 5 bases and J 4 bases; nucleotides not matched to a gene: 3. Here the CDR3 DNA reads TGTGCCAGCAGTCCCGGGACAGGGGGCTATGGCTACACCTTC. It encodes CASSPGTGGYGYTF.

The genes are TRBV20-1 and TRBJ2-1; 8 bases map to TRBD2. The CDR3 has 16 residues. Unmatched junction bases numbered 9, after V lost 3 bases and J lost 2 bases. Germline CDR1 DFQATT, CDR2 SNEGSKA (reference sequence). The CDR3, as DNA: TGCAGTGCTAGTGCCCTAGCGGGCCGAGCCTACAATGAGCAGTTCTTC. This codes for CSASALAGRAYNEQFF.

The V gene is TRBV19, the J gene TRBJ1-5, with D unresolved. V lost 5 bases and J lost 0, with 11 bases in between. Germline values: CDR1 LNHDA, CDR2 SQIVND (reference sequence). This CDR3 comprises 15 residues. The DNA for the CDR3 is TGTGCCAGTAGTCAACAGCTCCCTAGCAATCAGCCCCAGCATTTT. Translation: CASSQQLPSNQPQHF.

This clone has a handful of counts. V and J are TRBV5-1 and TRBJ1-3; 8 bases map to TRBD1. The J segment lost 1 base and the V segment lost 4 bases, leaving 10 bases of the junction unmatched. From germline, CDR1 is SGHRS and CDR2 YFSETQ. The CDR3 covers 17 residues. The CDR3 DNA is TGCGCCAGCAGCCTGAGAGGACAGGGCATTTCTGGAAACACCATATATTTT. Its translation: CASSLRGQGISGNTIYF.

The table lists this clone with a few counts. This sequence joins TRBV6-6 and TRBJ2-1; 9 nucleotides agree with TRBD1. Germline CDR1 reads MNHNY; CDR2 reads SVGAGI (reference sequence). V trimming: 1 base; J trimming: 9 bases; junction bases outside the gene matches: 4. The CDR3 length is 14 residues. The DNA for the CDR3 is TGTGCCAGCAGTTACTGGACAGGGGAGGGTGAGCAGTTCTTC. This gives the protein CASSYWTGEGEQFF.

A single count supports this clone. The chain uses TRBV9 and TRBJ1-3; 10 nucleotides align to TRBD1. J gave up 1 base and V 3 bases, and 1 base lay outside the gene matches. The CDR3 has 15 residues. Per germline, CDR1 SGDLS and CDR2 YYNGEE. The CDR3 spells CASSADRGSGNTIYF. CDR3 nucleotide sequence: TGTGCCAGCAGCGCGGACAGGGGGTCTGGAAACACCATATATTTT. Complete variable domain (other parts from reference TRBV9 and TRBJ1-3): DSGVTQTPKHLITATGQRVTLRCSPRSGDLSVYWYQQSLDQGLQFLIQYYNGEERAKGNILERFSAQQFPDLHSELNLSSLELGDSALYFCASSADRGSGNTIYFGEGSWLTVV.

The genes are TRBV12-3 or TRBV12-4 and TRBJ2-3, with D hard to call. Trimming stripped 3 bases from V and 5 bases from J, with 9 bases between. There are 13 residues in the CDR3. In nucleotides, the CDR3 is TGTGCCAGCAGTTTCCCGACGGGAGATACGCAGTATTTT. Its translation is CASSFPTGDTQYF.

The chain couples TRBV29-1 to TRBJ1-3; D possibly corresponds to TRBD1 (6 bases). Germline CDR1 is SQVTM and CDR2 is ANQGSEA. The V gene lost 4 bases and the J gene lost 4 bases, with 11 bases spanning the gap. This CDR3 is built from 13 residues. The CDR3 DNA sequence: TGCAGCGTTGCTAGGGACATCGGAAACACCATATATTTT. It encodes CSVARDIGNTIYF.

The V call is TRBV21-1, the J call TRBJ2-7; the D call in the table, TRBD2, was not verified against the DNA. TRBV21-1 is designated a pseudogene. CDR3 length: 16 amino acids. The chain's CDR3 is CASSLGLGSESYEQYF. In nucleotides, the CDR3 is TGTGCCAGCAGCCTCGGTTTAGGGAGCGAATCCTACGAGCAGTACTTC.